A single sample is the source of the 31 T cell receptor beta chains below, sequenced in a study of human CD4 T cells and Enterobacteriaceae. Sorting took every CD4+ cell except CD45RA+CCR7+CD95- naive cells, reaching over 98% purity. The protocol was immunoSEQ multiplex PCR, while the TCRdb copy is restricted to in-frame clones and leaves out a portion. Of 27,000 or so clones listed, approximately 82% are singletons. Sequencing was performed on memory CD4+ T cells from blood. All receptors come from a human donor in good health.

The gene calls are TRBV7-2 and TRBJ2-5; D is unresolved. Per germline, CDR1 SGHTA and CDR2 FQGNSA. V was cut by 6 bases and J by 2 bases, with 4 bases left in between. This CDR3 spans 11 amino acids. The chain's CDR3 is CASRAQETQYF. The CDR3 DNA reads as TGTGCCAGCAGAGCGCAAGAGACCCAGTACTTC. The whole variable domain, remainder taken from reference TRBV7-2 and TRBJ2-5, is GAGVSQSPSNKVTEKGKDVELRCDPISGHTALYWYRQSLGQGLEFLIYFQGNSAPDKSGLPSDRFSAERTGGSVSTLTIQRTQQEDSAVYLCASRAQETQYFGPGTRLLVL.

The chain carries TRBV10-1 and TRBJ2-1; TRBD2 matches 12 bases. The germline CDR1 and CDR2 sequences are WNHNN and SYGVQD (reference sequence). CDR3 length equals 13 residues. Trimming cost V 8 bases and J 7 bases; bases outside gene matches: 3. The CDR3 is CASALAGGNEQFF. The DNA of the CDR3 is TGCGCCAGCGCGCTAGCGGGAGGGAATGAGCAGTTCTTC.

This clone was detected a few times. V is TRBV9 and J is TRBJ1-3; no clear D gene. The V end lost 0 bases, the J end lost 0 bases, and 10 bases lay between the germline ends. Germline CDR1 SGDLS, CDR2 YYNGEE. This CDR3 comprises 16 residues. CDR3 bases: TGTGCCAGCAGCGTAGATCCGACCGTCTCTGGAAACACCATATATTTT. Translation gives CASSVDPTVSGNTIYF.

Comment on this clone: Other DNA sequences in the same sample also yield this CDR3. The V gene is TRBV18, the J gene TRBJ2-5; D not certain. The CDR3 covers 13 residues. Germline V gene lookup returns CDR1 KGHSH and CDR2 LQKENI. Trimming stripped 3 bases from V and 2 bases from J, with 7 bases between. CDR3: CASSPRQQETQYF. Here the CDR3 DNA reads TGTGCCAGCTCACCGAGGCAGCAAGAGACCCAGTACTTC.

This chain uses TRBV5-4 with TRBJ2-5, with D perhaps being TRBD1 or TRBD2 (5 bases each). This CDR3 comprises 14 residues. Germline assignment: CDR1 SGHNT and CDR2 YYREEE (reference sequence). With 0 bases removed from V and 5 bases from J, the gap between germline ends came to 11 bases. CDR3 bases: TGTGCCAGCAGCTTGGTTCTATGGGGGGAGACCCAGTACTTC. It yields the protein CASSLVLWGETQYF.

CDR3 region: CASSELPGTQRQYF. CDR3 coding DNA: TGTGCCAGCAGCGAGCTCCCTGGGACGCAACGGCAGTACTTC. V usage is TRBV9 and J usage is TRBJ2-7; the D call may be TRBD1 or TRBD2 (5 bases each). With 3 bases removed from V and 9 bases from J, the gap between germline ends came to 19 bases. The germline gives CDR1 SGDLS, CDR2 YYNGEE. This CDR3 region has 14 residues.

This clone has just a few counts. The V gene is TRBV28, the J gene TRBJ1-5, with 7 bases aligning to TRBD1. Per the germline V gene, CDR1 is MDHEN and CDR2 is SYDVKM. The junction had 4 bases not matched to a gene; V was cut back by 5 bases and J by 6 bases. The CDR3 has 13 residues. The CDR3, as DNA: TGTGCCAGCAGTGATTCAGGGGGTCAGCCCCAGCATTTT. It specifies CASSDSGGQPQHF. Using reference TRBV28 and TRBJ1-5 for the parts outside the CDR3, the full variable domain is DVKVTQSSRYLVKRTGEKVFLECVQDMDHENMFWYRQDPGLGLRLIYFSYDVKMKEKGDIPEGYSVSREKKERFSLILESASTNQTSMYLCASSDSGGQPQHFGDGTRLSIL.

J is TRBJ2-5 and V is TRBV28, with 7 bases identical to TRBD1. J was trimmed by 2 bases and V by 7 bases; bases with no gene match: 4. CDR1 MDHEN and CDR2 SYDVKM come from the germline V gene. CDR3 length equals 13 residues. The CDR3 region has the DNA TGTGCCAGCACGGGACAGTTACAAGAGACCCAGTACTTC. It yields the protein CASTGQLQETQYF.

The chain has TRBV30 and TRBJ1-2, with 7 bases aligning to TRBD1. There are 13 residues in the CDR3. Trimming removed 8 bases from V and 8 bases from J; junction bases left unmatched: 14. In germline, CDR1 is GTSNPN, CDR2 SVGIG (reference sequence). The chain's CDR3 is CARRWAQGLGYTF. The CDR3 nucleotides read TGTGCCCGCAGGTGGGCACAGGGGCTAGGCTACACCTTC.

The rearrangement links TRBV5-4 to TRBJ2-7; TRBD2 matches at 13 bases. The CDR3 is 15 amino acids. V dropped 4 bases and J dropped 7; count of bases not matched to a gene: 8. Germline CDR1 SGHNT, CDR2 YYREEE (reference sequence). For the CDR3, the DNA is TGTGCCAGCAGCGCTCCGGGACTAGCGGGGCGGGAGCAGTACTTC. Translated: CASSAPGLAGREQYF.

The chain uses TRBV5-4 and TRBJ2-3; 8 nucleotides match TRBD2. With 7 bases clipped from V and 0 bases from J, the junction kept 4 bases outside the gene matches. Germline CDR1 is SGHNT and CDR2 is YYREEE (reference sequence). The CDR3 runs 14 residues. CDR3 nucleotide sequence: TGTGCCAGCCGACCTAGCGGGAGCACAGATACGCAGTATTTT. This translates into CASRPSGSTDTQYF.

The chain couples TRBV5-1 to TRBJ2-7; 11 bases are shared with TRBD1. This CDR3 is built from 15 residues. Germline CDR1 and CDR2: SGHRS and YFSETQ. Trimming took 6 bases from V and 7 from J; bases not matched to a gene: 12. The CDR3 spells CASTGGQGASWEQYF. CDR3 bases: TGCGCCAGCACCGGCGGACAGGGGGCGAGTTGGGAGCAGTACTTC.

J is TRBJ1-1 and V is TRBV30, with D possibly matching TRBD1 (6 bases). The CDR3 covers 15 residues. V was trimmed by 0 bases and J by 4 bases, leaving 15 bases between them. Germline V gene data show CDR1 as GTSNPN and CDR2 as SVGIG (reference sequence). This CDR3 reads CAWSVPYREGTEAFF. CDR3 coding DNA: TGTGCCTGGAGTGTACCCTACAGGGAGGGCACTGAAGCTTTCTTT.

This clone was seen a few times. J is TRBJ2-7 and V is TRBV19; D unresolved. This CDR3 comprises 11 residues. Germline CDR1 and CDR2: LNHDA and SQIVND (reference sequence). V was shortened by 4 bases and J by 3 bases, with 4 bases between the two germline ends. In DNA, the CDR3 is TGTGCCAGTAGTAATGGCTACGAGCAGTACTTC. Translated, it gives CASSNGYEQYF.

This clone has just a few counts. The gene calls are TRBV7-9 and TRBJ1-1; 7 nucleotides agree with TRBD1. Germline V CDR1 and CDR2: SEHNR, FQNEAQ (reference sequence). This CDR3 region has 15 residues. Trimming cost V 2 bases and J 1 base; bases outside gene matches: 4. The CDR3 sequence is CASSLRQGENTEAFF. The CDR3 bases are TGTGCCAGCAGCTTACGGCAGGGGGAGAACACTGAAGCTTTCTTT.

This chain connects TRBV10-1 to TRBJ2-7; the D gene is possibly TRBD2 (5 bases). CDR3 length: 16 residues. Trimming shortened V by 0 bases and J by 4 bases, and 16 bases separated the two germline ends. CDR1 and CDR2 (germline): WNHNN, SYGVQD (reference sequence). The CDR3 sequence: CASSESTAGGNYEQYF. The CDR3 DNA reads as TGCGCCAGCAGTGAGTCGACGGCGGGCGGAAATTACGAGCAGTACTTC.

This chain joins TRBV7-9 and TRBJ2-1, with D possibly called TRBD1 or TRBD2 (5 bases each). Germline V lookup: CDR1 SEHNR, CDR2 FQNEAQ (reference sequence). This CDR3 has 13 residues. Deletions cut 4 bases from V and 4 bases from J, with 8 bases between. The CDR3 here is CASSSGAYNEQFF. CDR3 nucleotides: TGTGCCAGCAGCTCCGGGGCTTACAATGAGCAGTTCTTC.

V and J are TRBV27 and TRBJ2-3; D not certain. The V gene lost 7 bases and the J gene lost 5 bases, with 31 bases spanning the gap. Germline V gene sequence: CDR1 MNHEY, CDR2 SMNVEV (reference sequence). The CDR3 loop spans 19 amino acids. The CDR3 coding sequence is TGTGCCAGCACTCGCGCCGCTTTAGTCACCCTACGGAAGCAAGATACGCAGTATTTT. Residues: CASTRAALVTLRKQDTQYF.

The V call is TRBV29-1, the J call TRBJ2-3; 11 bases fit TRBD2. V was clipped by 7 bases and J by 0 bases; unmatched bases: 9. This CDR3 spans 16 amino acids. Per germline, CDR1 SQVTM and CDR2 ANQGSEA. For the CDR3, the DNA is TGCAGCGCGGGACTAGCGGAGAGTGCTAGCACAGATACGCAGTATTTT. Translating gives CSAGLAESASTDTQYF.

The chain links TRBV7-3 to TRBJ2-7; 14 nucleotides agree with TRBD2. The trim removed 5 bases at V and 6 bases at J, leaving 6 bases unmatched. This CDR3 is built from 15 residues. Looked up from germline, CDR1 is SGHTA and CDR2 is FQGTGA. Written as DNA, the CDR3 is TGTGCCAGCAGCCTCGGGACTAGCGGGAGTTCCGAGCAGTACTTC. Translating it yields CASSLGTSGSSEQYF.

This chain links TRBV11-2 with TRBJ2-6; D is undetermined. Germline lookup yields CDR1 SGHAT and CDR2 FQNNGV. The V gene lost 1 base and the J gene lost 3 bases, with 10 bases spanning the gap. This CDR3 is 16 amino acids long. CDR3 amino acids: CASSLGGRFGANVLTF. As DNA, the CDR3 is TGTGCCAGCAGCTTAGGAGGCCGCTTTGGGGCCAACGTCCTGACTTTC.

The chain uses TRBV12-5 and TRBJ2-1, with 10 nucleotides matching TRBD1. CDR1 and CDR2 (germline): LGHNT, FRNRAP. Losses at the gene ends were 6 bases for V and 3 bases for J; bases not matched to a gene: 5. The CDR3 loop spans 15 amino acids. This CDR3 reads CASGTWTGGYNEQFF. For the CDR3, the DNA is TGTGCTAGTGGAACCTGGACAGGGGGCTACAATGAGCAGTTCTTC.

The chain has TRBV6-6 and TRBJ1-5; D may be TRBD1 (5 bases). Germline CDR1 and CDR2: MNHNY and SVGAGI (reference sequence). V lost 6 bases to trimming and J lost 4 bases, with 13 bases between them. The CDR3 is 14 residues long. CDR3 sequence: CASSSQGSNQPQHF. Here the CDR3 DNA reads TGTGCCAGCAGCTCTCAGGGATCAAATCAGCCCCAGCATTTT.

The genes are TRBV9 and TRBJ2-7, with 9 bases matching TRBD2. The germline CDR1 and CDR2 sequences are SGDLS and YYNGEE. With V trimmed by 4 bases and J by 5 bases, 10 bases remained unmatched. The CDR3 has 15 residues. In nucleotides, the CDR3 is TGTGCCAGCAGCTTTCAGGGACTAGCTATAAACGAGCAGTACTTC. This encodes CASSFQGLAINEQYF.

The V call is TRBV27, the J call TRBJ1-1; D is unclear. Trimming shortened V by 4 bases and J by 0 bases, and 6 bases separated the two germline ends. CDR3 length: 13 amino acids. Germline CDR1 is MNHEY and CDR2 is SMNVEV (reference sequence). The CDR3 protein is CASSSSLNTEAFF. As DNA, the CDR3 is TGTGCCAGCAGTTCCTCCCTGAACACTGAAGCTTTCTTT.

The genes are TRBV2 and TRBJ1-3; D remains unclear. With 3 bases removed from V and 0 bases from J, the gap between germline ends came to 15 bases. This CDR3 has 17 residues. Per the germline V gene, CDR1 is SNHLY and CDR2 is FYNNEI. CDR3 loop: CASSDGRLGSSGNTIYF. The CDR3 DNA is TGTGCCAGCAGTGACGGTCGATTGGGTAGCTCTGGAAACACCATATATTTT.

The rearrangement joins TRBV19 to TRBJ1-3; no firm D call. This CDR3 has 13 residues. Germline-derived CDR1 and CDR2 are LNHDA and SQIVND (reference sequence). V was cut by 8 bases and J by 4 bases, with 12 bases left in between. CDR3 amino acids: CASSFDLGNTIYF. The CDR3 region has the DNA TGTGCCAGTTCCTTCGATTTGGGAAACACCATATATTTT. The variable domain in full, with the rest retrieved from reference TRBV19 and TRBJ1-3, is DGGITQSPKYLFRKEGQNVTLSCEQNLNHDAMYWYRQDPGQGLRLIYYSQIVNDFQKGDIAEGYSVSREKKESFPLTVTSAQKNPTAFYLCASSFDLGNTIYFGEGSWLTVV.

This clone turned up a few times. The rearrangement links TRBV6-5 to TRBJ2-1; D is unclear. CDR1 and CDR2 from the germline V gene are MNHEY and SVGAGI. The CDR3 loop spans 14 amino acids. V lost 5 bases and J 0 bases, leaving 8 bases between the germline ends. The CDR3 DNA is TGTGCCAGCAGTAGGCCGAGCTCCTACAATGAGCAGTTCTTC. Its protein product is CASSRPSSYNEQFF.

The chain uses TRBV5-4 and TRBJ2-3; 13 nucleotides agree with TRBD2. CDR1 is SGHNT, CDR2 YYREEE, per germline (reference sequence). This CDR3 region has 16 residues. V was pared by 1 base and J by 6 bases, with 5 bases of the junction left unmatched. The CDR3 loop is CASSLPTSGRADTQYF. For the CDR3, the DNA is TGTGCCAGCAGCTTGCCCACTAGCGGGAGGGCTGATACGCAGTATTTT.

V usage is TRBV10-1 and J usage is TRBJ2-3; 7 bases are a match to TRBD2. The trim removed 8 bases at V and 2 bases at J, leaving 4 bases unmatched. There are 13 residues in the CDR3. The germline CDR1 and CDR2 sequences are WNHNN and SYGVQD (reference sequence). In DNA form, the CDR3 reads TGCGCCAGCGGGACTACCGCCACAGATACGCAGTATTTT. Encoded protein: CASGTTATDTQYF.

The chain links TRBV30 to TRBJ1-2; D is perhaps TRBD1 (5 bases). CDR3 length: 15 amino acids. The V gene lost 1 base and the J gene lost 5 bases, with 17 bases spanning the gap. Germline-derived CDR1 and CDR2 are GTSNPN and SVGIG (reference sequence). Written as DNA, the CDR3 is TGTGCCTGGAGTGCTACCAGCAGTAAGGGGTATGGCTACACCTTC. It specifies CAWSATSSKGYGYTF.